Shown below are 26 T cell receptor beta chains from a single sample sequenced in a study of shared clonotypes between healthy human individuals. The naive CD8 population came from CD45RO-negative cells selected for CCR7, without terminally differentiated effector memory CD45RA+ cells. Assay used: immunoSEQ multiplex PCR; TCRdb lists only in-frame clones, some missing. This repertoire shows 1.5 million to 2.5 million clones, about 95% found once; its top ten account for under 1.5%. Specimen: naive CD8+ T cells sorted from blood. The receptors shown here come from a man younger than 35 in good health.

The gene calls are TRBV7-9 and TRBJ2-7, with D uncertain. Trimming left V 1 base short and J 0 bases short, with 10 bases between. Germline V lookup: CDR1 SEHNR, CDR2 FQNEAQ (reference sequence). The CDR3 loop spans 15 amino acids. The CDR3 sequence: CASSLVPDHSYEQYF. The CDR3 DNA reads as TGTGCCAGCAGCTTAGTGCCAGACCACTCCTACGAGCAGTACTTC.

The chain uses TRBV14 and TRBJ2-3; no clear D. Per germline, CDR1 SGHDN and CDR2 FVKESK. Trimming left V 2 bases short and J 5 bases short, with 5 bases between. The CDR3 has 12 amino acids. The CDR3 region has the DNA TGTGCCAGCAGCCAATTCATAGATACGCAGTATTTT. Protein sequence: CASSQFIDTQYF.

The CDR3 nucleotides read TGTGCCAGCAGCCCCGATCTATCCCCCCAAGAGACCCAGTACTTC. Protein product: CASSPDLSPQETQYF. The V gene is TRBV7-6, the J gene TRBJ2-5; D remains unclear. The CDR3 consists of 15 residues. Germline V gene data show CDR1 as SGHVS and CDR2 as FNYEAQ. Trimming took off 5 bases at V and 1 base at J, with 14 bases between the two ends. The entire variable domain, with the rest obtained from reference TRBV7-6 and TRBJ2-5, is as follows: GAGVSQSPRYKVTKRGQDVALRCDPISGHVSLYWYRQALGQGPEFLTYFNYEAQQDKSGLPNDRFSAERPEGSISTLTIQRTEQRDSAMYRCASSPDLSPQETQYFGPGTRLLVL.

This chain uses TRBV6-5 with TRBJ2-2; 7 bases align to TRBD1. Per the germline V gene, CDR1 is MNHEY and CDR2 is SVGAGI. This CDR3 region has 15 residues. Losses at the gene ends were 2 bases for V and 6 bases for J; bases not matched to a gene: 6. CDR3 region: CASSYQGRGSGELFF. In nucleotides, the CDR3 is TGTGCCAGCAGTTACCAAGGCAGGGGGTCCGGGGAGCTGTTTTTT.

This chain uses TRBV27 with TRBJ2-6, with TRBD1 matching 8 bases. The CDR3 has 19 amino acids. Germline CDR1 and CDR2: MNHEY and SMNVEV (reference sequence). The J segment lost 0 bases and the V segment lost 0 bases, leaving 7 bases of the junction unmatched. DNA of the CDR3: TGTGCCAGCAGTTTATCCGCACAGGGGGTAGGCTCTGGGGCCAACGTCCTGACTTTC. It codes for CASSLSAQGVGSGANVLTF.

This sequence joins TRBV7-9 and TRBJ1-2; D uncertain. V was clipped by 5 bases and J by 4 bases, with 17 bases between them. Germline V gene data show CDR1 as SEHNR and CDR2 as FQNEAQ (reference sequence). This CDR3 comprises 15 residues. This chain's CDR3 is CASSPMSGSLYGYTF. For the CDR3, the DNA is TGTGCCAGCAGCCCGATGTCCGGTTCCCTCTATGGCTACACCTTC.

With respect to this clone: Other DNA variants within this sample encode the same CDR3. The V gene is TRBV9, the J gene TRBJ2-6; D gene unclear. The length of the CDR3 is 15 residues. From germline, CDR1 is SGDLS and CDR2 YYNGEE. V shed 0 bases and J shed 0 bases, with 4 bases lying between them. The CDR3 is CASSVVGSGANVLTF. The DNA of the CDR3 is TGTGCCAGCAGCGTAGTAGGCTCTGGGGCCAACGTCCTGACTTTC.

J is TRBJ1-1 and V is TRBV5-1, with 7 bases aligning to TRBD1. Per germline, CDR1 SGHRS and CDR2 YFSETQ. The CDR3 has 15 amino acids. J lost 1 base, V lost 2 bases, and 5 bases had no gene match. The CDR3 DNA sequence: TGCGCCAGCAGCTTTACAGGGGCGACGAACACTGAAGCTTTCTTT. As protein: CASSFTGATNTEAFF.

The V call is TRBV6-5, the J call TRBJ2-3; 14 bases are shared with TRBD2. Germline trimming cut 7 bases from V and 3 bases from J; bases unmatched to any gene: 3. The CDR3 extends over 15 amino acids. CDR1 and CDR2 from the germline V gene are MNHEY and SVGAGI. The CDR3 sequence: CASKGLAGVTDTQYF. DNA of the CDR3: TGTGCCAGCAAGGGACTAGCGGGAGTGACAGATACGCAGTATTTT.

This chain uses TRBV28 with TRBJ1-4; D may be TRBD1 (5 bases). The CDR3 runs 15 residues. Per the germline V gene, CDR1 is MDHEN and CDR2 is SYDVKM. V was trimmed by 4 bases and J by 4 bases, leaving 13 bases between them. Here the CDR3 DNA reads TGTGCCAGCAGTTCCGGGACGGCCTATAATGAAAAACTGTTTTTT. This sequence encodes CASSSGTAYNEKLFF.

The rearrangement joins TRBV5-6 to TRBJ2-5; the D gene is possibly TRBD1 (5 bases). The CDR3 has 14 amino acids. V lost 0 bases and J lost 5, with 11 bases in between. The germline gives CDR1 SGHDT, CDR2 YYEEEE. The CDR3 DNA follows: TGTGCCAGCAGCTTGGAAGGGGCAGGGGAGACCCAGTACTTC. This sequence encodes CASSLEGAGETQYF.

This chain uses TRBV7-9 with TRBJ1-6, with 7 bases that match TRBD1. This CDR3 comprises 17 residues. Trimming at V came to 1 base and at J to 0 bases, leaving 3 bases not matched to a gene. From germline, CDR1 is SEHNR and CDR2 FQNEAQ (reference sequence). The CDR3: CASSLGDSSSYNSPLHF. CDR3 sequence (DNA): TGTGCCAGCAGCTTAGGGGACAGCAGCTCCTATAATTCACCCCTCCACTTT.

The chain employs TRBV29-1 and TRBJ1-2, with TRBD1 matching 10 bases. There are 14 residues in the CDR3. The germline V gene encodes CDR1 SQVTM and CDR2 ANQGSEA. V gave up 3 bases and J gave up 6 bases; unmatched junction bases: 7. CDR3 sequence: CSVDKGQGKDGYTF. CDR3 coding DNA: TGCAGCGTTGATAAGGGACAGGGGAAGGATGGCTACACCTTC. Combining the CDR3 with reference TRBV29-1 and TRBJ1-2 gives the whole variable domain SAVISQKPSRDICQRGTSLTIQCQVDSQVTMMFWYRQQPGQSLTLIATANQGSEATYESGFVIDKFPISRPNLTFSTLTVSNMSPEDSSIYLCSVDKGQGKDGYTFGSGTRLTVV.

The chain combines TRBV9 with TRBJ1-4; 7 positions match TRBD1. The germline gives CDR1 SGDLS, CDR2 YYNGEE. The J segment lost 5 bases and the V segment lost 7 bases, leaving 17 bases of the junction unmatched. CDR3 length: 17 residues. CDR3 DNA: TGTGCCAGCGCGGCGGGGGGCCTGGGACAGCCAAATGAAAAACTGTTTTTT. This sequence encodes CASAAGGLGQPNEKLFF. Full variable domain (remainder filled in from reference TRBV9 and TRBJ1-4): DSGVTQTPKHLITATGQRVTLRCSPRSGDLSVYWYQQSLDQGLQFLIQYYNGEERAKGNILERFSAQQFPDLHSELNLSSLELGDSALYFCASAAGGLGQPNEKLFFGSGTQLSVL.

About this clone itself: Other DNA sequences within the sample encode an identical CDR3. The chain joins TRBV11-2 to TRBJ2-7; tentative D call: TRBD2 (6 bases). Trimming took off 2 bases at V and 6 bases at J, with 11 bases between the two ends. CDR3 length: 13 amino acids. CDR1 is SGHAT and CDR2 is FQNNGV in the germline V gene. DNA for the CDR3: TGTGCCAGCAGCTTAATTTTGGAGGGCGAGCAGTACTTC. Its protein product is CASSLILEGEQYF. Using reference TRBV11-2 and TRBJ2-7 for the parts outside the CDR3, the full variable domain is EAGVAQSPRYKIIEKRQSVAFWCNPISGHATLYWYQQILGQGPKLLIQFQNNGVVDDSQLPKDRFSAERLKGVDSTLKIQPAKLEDSAVYLCASSLILEGEQYFGPGTRLTVT.

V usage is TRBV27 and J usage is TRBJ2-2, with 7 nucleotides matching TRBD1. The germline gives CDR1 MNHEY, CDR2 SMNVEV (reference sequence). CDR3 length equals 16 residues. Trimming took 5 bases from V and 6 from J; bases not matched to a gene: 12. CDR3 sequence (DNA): TGTGCCAGCAGTACCCGACAGGGTTTGGTGGCCGGGGAGCTGTTTTTT. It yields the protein CASSTRQGLVAGELFF.

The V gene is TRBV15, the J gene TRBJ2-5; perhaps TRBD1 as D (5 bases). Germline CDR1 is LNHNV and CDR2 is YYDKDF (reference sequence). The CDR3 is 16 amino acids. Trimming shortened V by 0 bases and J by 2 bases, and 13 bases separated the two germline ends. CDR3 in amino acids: CATSRDGAGPQETQYF. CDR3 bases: TGTGCCACCAGCAGAGATGGGGCAGGGCCTCAAGAGACCCAGTACTTC.

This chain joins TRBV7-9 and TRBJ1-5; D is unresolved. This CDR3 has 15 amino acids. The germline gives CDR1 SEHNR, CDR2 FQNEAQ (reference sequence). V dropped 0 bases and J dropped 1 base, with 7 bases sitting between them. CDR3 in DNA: TGTGCCAGCAGCTTAGCGTCAGAAAGCAATCAGCCCCAGCATTTT. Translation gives CASSLASESNQPQHF.

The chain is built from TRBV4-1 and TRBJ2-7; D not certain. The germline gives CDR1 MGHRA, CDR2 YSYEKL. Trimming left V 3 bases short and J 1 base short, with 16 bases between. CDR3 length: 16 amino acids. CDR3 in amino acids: CASSQTSPSDSYEQYF. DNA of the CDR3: TGCGCCAGCAGCCAGACCAGTCCCTCGGATTCCTACGAGCAGTACTTC.

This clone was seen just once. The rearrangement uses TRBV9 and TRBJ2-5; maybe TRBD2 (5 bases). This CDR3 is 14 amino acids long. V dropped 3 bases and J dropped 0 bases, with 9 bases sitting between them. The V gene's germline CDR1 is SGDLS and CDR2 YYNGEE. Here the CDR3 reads CASSGTGNQETQYF. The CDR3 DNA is TGTGCCAGCAGCGGTACCGGGAACCAAGAGACCCAGTACTTC.

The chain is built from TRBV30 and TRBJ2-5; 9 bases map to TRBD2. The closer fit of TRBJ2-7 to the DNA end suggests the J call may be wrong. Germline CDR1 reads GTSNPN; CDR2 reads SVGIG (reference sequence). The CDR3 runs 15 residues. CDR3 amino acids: CAWSDLREGKYEQYF. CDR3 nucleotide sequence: TGTGCCTGGAGTGATTTGCGGGAGGGGAAATACGAGCAGTACTTC.

CDR3: CASRSSGSYNEQFF. DNA of the CDR3: TGTGCCAGCAGGTCTAGCGGATCCTACAATGAGCAGTTCTTC. The rearrangement uses TRBV27 and TRBJ2-1; 7 bases align to TRBD2. The germline CDR1 and CDR2 sequences are MNHEY and SMNVEV (reference sequence). J was trimmed by 1 base and V by 6 bases; bases with no gene match: 3. The CDR3 is 14 residues long.

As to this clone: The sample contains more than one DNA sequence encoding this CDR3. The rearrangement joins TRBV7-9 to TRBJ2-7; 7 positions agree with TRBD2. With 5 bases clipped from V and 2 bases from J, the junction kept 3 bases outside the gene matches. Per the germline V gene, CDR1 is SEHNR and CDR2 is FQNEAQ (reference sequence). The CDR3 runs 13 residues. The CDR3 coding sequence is TGTGCCAGCAGCCCGGGACTACCCTACGAGCAGTACTTC. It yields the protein CASSPGLPYEQYF.

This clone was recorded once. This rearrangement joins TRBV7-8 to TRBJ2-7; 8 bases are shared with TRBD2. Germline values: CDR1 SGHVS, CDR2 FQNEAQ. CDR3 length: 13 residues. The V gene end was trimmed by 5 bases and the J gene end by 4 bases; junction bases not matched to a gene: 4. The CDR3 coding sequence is TGTGCCAGCAGCGCACTAGCGGATTACGAGCAGTACTTC. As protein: CASSALADYEQYF.

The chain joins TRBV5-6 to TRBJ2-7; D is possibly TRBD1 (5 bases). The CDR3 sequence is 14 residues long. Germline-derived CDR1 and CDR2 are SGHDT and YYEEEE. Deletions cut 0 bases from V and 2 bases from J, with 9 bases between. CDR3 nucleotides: TGTGCCAGCAGCTTGGCCAGGGTCACCTACGAGCAGTACTTC. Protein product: CASSLARVTYEQYF.

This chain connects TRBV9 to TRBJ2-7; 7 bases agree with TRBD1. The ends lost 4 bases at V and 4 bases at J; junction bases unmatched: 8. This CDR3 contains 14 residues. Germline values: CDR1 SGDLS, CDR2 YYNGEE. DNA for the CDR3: TGTGCCAGCAGCCCCGGGACAGAAAGATACGAGCAGTACTTC. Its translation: CASSPGTERYEQYF.